These 31 T cell receptor beta chains were all obtained from the same sample, sequenced in a study of CD8 T cells in Susac syndrome. Random hexamers served to reverse transcribe roughly 0.45 to 1 ug RNA. TCRdb re-called the immunoSEQ multiplex PCR reads with MiXCR, one entry per CDR3 protein. The repertoire consists of about 150,000 distinct CDR3 sequences, with nearly 97% occurring once and the leading ten covering 0.15%. The specimen was CD8+ T cells from PBMCs. The receptors come from a human donor with multiple sclerosis.

This clonotype was detected a few times. This sequence joins TRBV27 and TRBJ2-1, with 11 bases identical to TRBD2. The CDR3 length is 15 residues. With V trimmed by 5 bases and J by 4 bases, 4 bases remained unmatched. The germline V gene has CDR1 MNHEY and CDR2 SMNVEV (reference sequence). The chain's CDR3 is CASSQTSGAYNEQFF. In nucleotides, the CDR3 is TGTGCCAGCAGTCAGACTAGCGGGGCGTACAATGAGCAGTTCTTC.

The chain recombines TRBV7-9 with TRBJ2-1, with D possibly matching TRBD2 (5 bases). From germline, CDR1 is SEHNR and CDR2 FQNEAQ (reference sequence). CDR3 length equals 12 residues. V lost 10 bases to trimming and J lost 3 bases, with 10 bases between them. The CDR3 here is CATRGYYNEQFF. In nucleotides, the CDR3 is TGTGCCACCCGGGGATACTACAATGAGCAGTTCTTC.

This sequence joins TRBV2 and TRBJ1-2; TRBD1 agrees at 9 bases. The ends lost 5 bases at V and 4 bases at J; junction bases unmatched: 8. The CDR3 totals 15 residues. Germline CDR1 SNHLY, CDR2 FYNNEI. This chain's CDR3 is CASSLMGQGAYGYTF. The CDR3 bases are TGTGCCAGCAGTCTGATGGGACAGGGAGCCTATGGCTACACCTTC.

The gene calls are TRBV25-1 and TRBJ1-1; maybe TRBD1 (5 bases). The CDR3 consists of 13 residues. V was pared by 6 bases and J by 2 bases, with 10 bases between. Germline CDR1 and CDR2: MGHDK and SYGVNS. The CDR3 DNA is TGTGCCAGCAGGGGACCTTCAAACACTGAAGCTTTCTTT. It encodes CASRGPSNTEAFF.

Details on this clonotype: The CDR3 ends on some other residue instead of the conserved phenylalanine or tryptophan, so this is likely a read error. The chain recombines TRBV6-4 with TRBJ2-5; TRBD1 is a possible D gene (5 bases). The CDR3 runs 14 residues. Germline V CDR1 and CDR2: MRHNA, SNTAGT. V lost 5 bases and J lost 5, with 15 bases in between. CDR3 coding DNA: TGTGCCAGCAGTTTGGCTAGGGGAACGGAGACCCAGTACTCC. Translated: CASSLARGTETQYS.

The chain employs TRBV5-6 and TRBJ2-5, with 10 bases identical to TRBD1. Germline V lookup: CDR1 SGHDT, CDR2 YYEEEE. This CDR3 has 15 amino acids. V was clipped by 0 bases and J by 7 bases; unmatched bases: 6. In nucleotides, the CDR3 is TGTGCCAGCAGCTTGGAGACAGGGGGCTATCGGACCCAGTACTTC. It encodes CASSLETGGYRTQYF.

V usage is TRBV13 and J usage is TRBJ1-1, with D maybe TRBD1 (5 bases). Germline CDR1 is PRHDT and CDR2 is FYEKMQ (reference sequence). This CDR3 spans 13 amino acids. Trimming took 5 bases from V and 5 from J, leaving 12 bases between them. DNA for the CDR3: TGTGCCAGCAGCCTGGGGGGATGGACTGAAGCTTTCTTT. This codes for CASSLGGWTEAFF.

This clonotype has a single count. V usage is TRBV13 and J usage is TRBJ2-1; perhaps D is TRBD1 or TRBD2 (6 bases each). V dropped 5 bases and J dropped 0 bases, with 11 bases sitting between them. CDR1 is PRHDT and CDR2 is FYEKMQ in the germline V gene (reference sequence). This CDR3 has 15 residues. CDR3 coding DNA: TGTGCCAGCAGCGGGGGGCCGAGCTCCTACAATGAGCAGTTCTTC. Its protein is CASSGGPSSYNEQFF.

The CDR3 here is CASSYQGGYEQYV. Written as DNA, the CDR3 is TGTGCCAGCAGTTACCAGGGCGGATACGAGCAGTACGTC. The rearrangement uses TRBV27 and TRBJ2-7, with D possibly matching TRBD1 (5 bases). V dropped 4 bases and J dropped 4 bases, with 11 bases sitting between them. Germline loops: CDR1 MNHEY, CDR2 SMNVEV (reference sequence). The CDR3 consists of 13 residues.

V gene TRBV27 combines with J gene TRBJ1-6; maybe TRBD1 (5 bases). Trimming took 10 bases from V and 6 from J, leaving 10 bases between them. The CDR3 spans 12 residues. The germline V gene has CDR1 MNHEY and CDR2 SMNVEV (reference sequence). CDR3 nucleotides: TGTGCCACCCGGGACGCTAATTCACCCCTCCACTTT. This sequence encodes CATRDANSPLHF.

The V gene is TRBV25-1, the J gene TRBJ1-2; D uncertain. The CDR3 totals 14 residues. Germline V gene lookup returns CDR1 MGHDK and CDR2 SYGVNS. Between the trimmed V and J ends, which lost 8 bases and 7 bases, there was a span of 20 bases. CDR3 in amino acids: CASSTKAAMFGYTF. In nucleotides, the CDR3 is TGTGCCAGCTCCACCAAGGCAGCTATGTTTGGCTACACCTTC.

Here the CDR3 DNA reads TGTGCCTGGAGGGACAGAGAGAACTATGGCTACACCTTC. This gives the protein CAWRDRENYGYTF. J is TRBJ1-2 and V is TRBV30, with D tentatively TRBD1 (6 bases). V gave up 3 bases and J gave up 2 bases, with 10 bases separating them. The CDR3 runs to 13 residues. Germline V lookup: CDR1 GTSNPN, CDR2 SVGIG (reference sequence).

The chain carries TRBV7-8 and TRBJ2-1, with D tentatively TRBD2 (5 bases). This CDR3 has 16 residues. The ends were cut back, 4 bases at V and 9 bases at J, with 22 bases in the middle. Germline values: CDR1 SGHVS, CDR2 FQNEAQ. The CDR3 sequence is CASSSRGPTPGTEQFF. The CDR3 DNA sequence: TGTGCCAGCAGCTCCCGCGGGCCAACTCCGGGCACTGAGCAGTTCTTC.

The chain joins TRBV4-1 to TRBJ2-5; 8 positions agree with TRBD2. Germline V gene data show CDR1 as MGHRA and CDR2 as YSYEKL. With V trimmed by 0 bases and J by 1 base, 1 base remained unmatched. CDR3 length: 15 amino acids. The CDR3 here is CASSQETSGQETQYF. The CDR3 nucleotides read TGCGCCAGCAGCCAAGAAACTAGCGGCCAAGAGACCCAGTACTTC.

The V gene is TRBV9, the J gene TRBJ1-5; no definite D call. Germline V gene sequence: CDR1 SGDLS, CDR2 YYNGEE. V was shortened by 0 bases and J by 0 bases, with 4 bases between the two germline ends. This CDR3 comprises 14 residues. CDR3 residues: CASSVDSSNQPQHF. The DNA of the CDR3 is TGTGCCAGCAGCGTAGACAGTAGCAATCAGCCCCAGCATTTT.

V gene TRBV7-9 combines with J gene TRBJ2-3; maybe TRBD2 (5 bases). V was trimmed by 0 bases and J by 4 bases, leaving 11 bases between them. This CDR3 has 15 residues. The germline gives CDR1 SEHNR, CDR2 FQNEAQ (reference sequence). The CDR3 is CASSLAGSIADTQYF. Here the CDR3 DNA reads TGTGCCAGCAGCTTAGCGGGGAGTATCGCAGATACGCAGTATTTT.

This chain links TRBV30 with TRBJ1-1; tentatively, D is TRBD1 (6 bases). Trimming shortened V by 2 bases and J by 0 bases, and 10 bases separated the two germline ends. Germline V lookup: CDR1 GTSNPN, CDR2 SVGIG (reference sequence). The CDR3 is 14 residues long. CDR3 residues: CAWSMDSMNTEAFF. As DNA, the CDR3 is TGTGCCTGGAGTATGGACAGTATGAACACTGAAGCTTTCTTT.

Here the CDR3 reads CAWSVARGRHNTIYF. CDR3 DNA sequence: TGTGCCTGGAGTGTAGCCCGGGGCCGGCATAACACCATATATTTT. The rearrangement links TRBV30 to TRBJ1-3; weak D call: TRBD1 (5 bases). The CDR3 spans 15 residues. Trimming took 0 bases from V and 7 from J, leaving 16 bases between them. Germline loops: CDR1 GTSNPN, CDR2 SVGIG (reference sequence).

The chain combines TRBV27 with TRBJ1-2; maybe TRBD1 (6 bases). V was pared by 3 bases and J by 3 bases, with 8 bases between. The germline gives CDR1 MNHEY, CDR2 SMNVEV (reference sequence). The CDR3 has 13 residues. DNA for the CDR3: TGTGCCAGCAGTTTCCAGGGGTACTATGGCTACACCTTC. Amino acids: CASSFQGYYGYTF.

The chain uses TRBV27 and TRBJ1-2; TRBD1 aligns across 7 bases. The germline V gene encodes CDR1 MNHEY and CDR2 SMNVEV (reference sequence). There are 15 residues in the CDR3. V shed 4 bases, J shed 2 bases, and the junction held 7 bases outside the gene matches. CDR3 DNA sequence: TGTGCCAGCAGTTCGGAGGAAGGGGGCAACTATGGCTACACCTTC. This sequence encodes CASSSEEGGNYGYTF.

The chain carries TRBV30 and TRBJ2-7, with no clear D. There are 12 residues in the CDR3. Between the trimmed V and J ends, which lost 2 bases and 2 bases, there was a span of 7 bases. CDR1 and CDR2 from the germline V gene are GTSNPN and SVGIG (reference sequence). The DNA for the CDR3 is TGTGCCTGGAGTAAGAGTACCTACGAGCAGTACTTC. It yields the protein CAWSKSTYEQYF.

The CDR3 bases are TGTGCCAGCAGTTTGTCGGGTTTAAATGAGCAGTTCTTC. It specifies CASSLSGLNEQFF. The chain combines TRBV27 with TRBJ2-1; D call uncertain. CDR1 and CDR2 from the germline V gene are MNHEY and SMNVEV (reference sequence). The CDR3 consists of 13 residues. The V gene lost 3 bases and the J gene lost 7 bases, with 10 bases spanning the gap.

This sequence joins TRBV27 and TRBJ1-5; TRBD1 might be the D (6 bases). Germline V gives CDR1 MNHEY, CDR2 SMNVEV (reference sequence). Trimming removed 5 bases at V and 1 base at J, with 18 bases between. There are 17 residues in the CDR3. The CDR3, as DNA: TGTGCCAGCAGTCTCACCCCGGGGGGCAGGAGCAATCAGCCCCAGCATTTT. It yields the protein CASSLTPGGRSNQPQHF.

This chain links TRBV27 with TRBJ2-7; TRBD2 matches 11 bases. V shed 5 bases, J shed 3 bases, and the junction held 15 bases outside the gene matches. The CDR3 has 18 residues. Germline V gives CDR1 MNHEY, CDR2 SMNVEV (reference sequence). DNA for the CDR3: TGTGCCAGCAGTCCCGGGACTAGCGGAGACCCAGGGGGCTACGAGCAGTACTTC. This translates into CASSPGTSGDPGGYEQYF.

The genes are TRBV15 and TRBJ1-6; D unresolved. Germline V gene lookup returns CDR1 LNHNV and CDR2 YYDKDF (reference sequence). This CDR3 is built from 14 residues. Trimming pared 5 bases from V and 9 bases from J, leaving 14 bases between. CDR3 amino acids: CATSRYTDFSPLHF. CDR3 bases: TGTGCCACCAGCCGATACACCGATTTTTCACCCCTCCACTTT.

The chain carries TRBV29-1 and TRBJ2-5; D is ambiguous. V was clipped by 1 base and J by 6 bases, with 3 bases between them. Germline V CDR1 and CDR2: SQVTM, ANQGSEA. The CDR3 consists of 10 residues. CDR3 protein: CSVEGKTQYF. CDR3 bases: TGCAGCGTTGAAGGGAAGACCCAGTACTTC.

V usage is TRBV6-5 and J usage is TRBJ2-1; D possibly corresponds to TRBD2 (6 bases). V gave up 7 bases and J gave up 2 bases, with 9 bases separating them. The CDR3 contains 13 residues. CDR1 MNHEY and CDR2 SVGAGI come from the germline V gene. The DNA for the CDR3 is TGTGCCAGCATGGGCGGGACCTACAATGAGCAGTTCTTC. Protein: CASMGGTYNEQFF.

This clonotype turned up a few times. The chain uses TRBV7-9 and TRBJ2-1; perhaps TRBD1 as D (6 bases). Trimming took off 3 bases at V and 1 base at J, with 13 bases between the two ends. Germline CDR1 reads SEHNR; CDR2 reads FQNEAQ (reference sequence). The CDR3 covers 16 residues. CDR3 in amino acids: CASSFNTGPSYNEQFF. The CDR3 DNA follows: TGTGCCAGCAGCTTTAACACAGGGCCTTCCTACAATGAGCAGTTCTTC.

CDR3 nucleotide sequence: TGTGCCAGCAGCTGGTCGACAGGGGCCCTCCGGGAGCAGTACTTC. Its translation: CASSWSTGALREQYF. V usage is TRBV7-6 and J usage is TRBJ2-7, with 8 positions matching TRBD1. With 4 bases clipped from V and 7 bases from J, the junction kept 12 bases outside the gene matches. The CDR3 is made up of 15 amino acids. Germline values: CDR1 SGHVS, CDR2 FNYEAQ.

The rearrangement links TRBV4-1 to TRBJ1-5; 9 bases map to TRBD1. This CDR3 contains 16 residues. The trim removed 3 bases at V and 2 bases at J, leaving 5 bases unmatched. Germline-derived CDR1 and CDR2 are MGHRA and YSYEKL. Here the CDR3 reads CASSHGWTGGNQPQHF. The CDR3 bases are TGCGCCAGCAGCCATGGATGGACAGGGGGCAATCAGCCCCAGCATTTT.

The V and J genes are TRBV6-5 and TRBJ2-3; 13 bases align to TRBD2. The CDR3 loop spans 15 amino acids. Trimming cost V 7 bases and J 3 bases; bases outside gene matches: 4. Germline V gene data show CDR1 as MNHEY and CDR2 as SVGAGI. CDR3: CASTLLAGGTDTQYF. The CDR3 DNA sequence: TGTGCCAGCACCCTACTAGCGGGGGGGACAGATACGCAGTATTTT.